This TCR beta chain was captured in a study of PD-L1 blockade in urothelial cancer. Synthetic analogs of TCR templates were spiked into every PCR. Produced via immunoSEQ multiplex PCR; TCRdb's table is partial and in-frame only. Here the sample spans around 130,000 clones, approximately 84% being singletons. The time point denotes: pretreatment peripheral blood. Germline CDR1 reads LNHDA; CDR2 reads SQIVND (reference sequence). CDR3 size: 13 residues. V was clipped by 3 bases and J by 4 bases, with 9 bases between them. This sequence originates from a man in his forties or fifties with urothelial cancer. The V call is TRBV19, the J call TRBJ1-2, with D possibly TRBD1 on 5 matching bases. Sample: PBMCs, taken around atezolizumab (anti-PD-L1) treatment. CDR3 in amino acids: CASSMGGAYGYTF. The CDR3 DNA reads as TGTGCCAGTAGTATGGGGGGAGCCTATGGCTACACCTTC.